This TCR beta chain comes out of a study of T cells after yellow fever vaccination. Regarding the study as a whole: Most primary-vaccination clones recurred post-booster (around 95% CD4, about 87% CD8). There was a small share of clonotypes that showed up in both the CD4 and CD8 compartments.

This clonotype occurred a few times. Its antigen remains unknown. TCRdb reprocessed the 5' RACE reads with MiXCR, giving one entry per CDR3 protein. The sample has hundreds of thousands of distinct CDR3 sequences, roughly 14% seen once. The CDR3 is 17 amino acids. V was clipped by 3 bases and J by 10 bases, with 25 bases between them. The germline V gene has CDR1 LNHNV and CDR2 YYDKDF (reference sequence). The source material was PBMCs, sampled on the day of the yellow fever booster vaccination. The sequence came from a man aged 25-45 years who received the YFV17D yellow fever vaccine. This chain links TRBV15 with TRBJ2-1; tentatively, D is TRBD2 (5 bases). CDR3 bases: TGTGCCACCAGCAGCGGAAGATCCGGACTTTTGGATGGGGAGCAGTTCTTC. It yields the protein CATSSGRSGLLDGEQFF.